The 23 T cell receptor beta chains reported below all come from one sample, sequenced in a study of spatial heterogeneity in lung cancer. TCRdb called the 5' RACE reads again in MiXCR, with one record for every CDR3 protein. The data hold roughly 17,000 distinct CDR3 sequences, with roughly 10% observed a single time. The time point: blood at routine non-recurrence follow-up after resection. Sequencing was performed on PBMCs, taken at follow-up. The receptors shown here come from a female donor with early-stage non-small cell lung cancer.

This clonotype was counted at least ten times. This chain links TRBV6-6 with TRBJ2-7; 9 nucleotides match TRBD1. From germline, CDR1 is MNHNY and CDR2 SVGAGI (reference sequence). The CDR3 totals 15 residues. The J segment lost 2 bases and the V segment lost 7 bases, leaving 9 bases of the junction unmatched. CDR3 sequence reads: CASTSPRTGAYEQYF. Written as DNA, the CDR3 is TGTGCCAGCACCTCCCCCCGGACAGGGGCCTACGAGCAGTACTTC.

This clonotype occurred a few times. The CDR3 nucleotides read TGTGCCAGCAGACGCAGGGGTAACTATGGCTACACCTTC. It encodes CASRRRGNYGYTF. V gene TRBV4-2 combines with J gene TRBJ1-2; D possibly corresponds to TRBD1 (6 bases). Germline V gene lookup returns CDR1 LGHNA and CDR2 YNFKEQ. This CDR3 has 13 residues. V dropped 6 bases and J dropped 1 base, with 9 bases sitting between them.

This clonotype was counted only a few times. The rearrangement uses TRBV29-1 and TRBJ2-1; TRBD2 aligns across 8 bases. Per the germline V gene, CDR1 is SQVTM and CDR2 is ANQGSEA. Trimming took 5 bases from V and 5 from J; bases not matched to a gene: 11. This CDR3 comprises 15 residues. This CDR3 is CSVQILAGTHNEQFF. The CDR3 nucleotides read TGCAGCGTTCAAATTCTAGCGGGTACGCACAATGAGCAGTTCTTC.

The chain combines TRBV28 with TRBJ2-3; D is unclear. The V and J ends lost 3 bases and 2 bases respectively, with 6 bases between them. From germline, CDR1 is MDHEN and CDR2 SYDVKM. The CDR3 length is 13 residues. CDR3 in DNA: TGTGCCAGCAGTTTGCTTACCACAGATACGCAGTATTTT. This codes for CASSLLTTDTQYF. The complete variable domain, with remaining parts taken from reference TRBV28 and TRBJ2-3, reads DVKVTQSSRYLVKRTGEKVFLECVQDMDHENMFWYRQDPGLGLRLIYFSYDVKMKEKGDIPEGYSVSREKKERFSLILESASTNQTSMYLCASSLLTTDTQYFGPGTRLTVL.

This clonotype was counted a few times. The junction departs from germline at one end; a sequencing error may be responsible. The rearrangement joins TRBV20-1 to TRBJ2-5; TRBD2 matches at 8 bases. Looked up from germline, CDR1 is DFQATT and CDR2 is SNEGSKA (reference sequence). CDR3 size: 14 residues. The CDR3 region is CSANRRGVQETQYF. In DNA form, the CDR3 reads TGCAGCGCTAATCGGCGGGGGGTACAAGAGACCCAGTACTTC.

As for this clonotype: The junction and the germline gene differ at one end; a read error may be behind it. The chain couples TRBV7-2 to TRBJ1-1, with TRBD1 matching 7 bases. The CDR3 contains 13 residues. CDR1 SGHTA and CDR2 FQGNSA come from the germline V gene. CDR3 sequence: CANSPWTGPEAFF. The CDR3 DNA sequence: TGTGCCAACAGCCCCTGGACAGGCCCTGAAGCTTTCTTT.

In this sample, this clonotype turned up many times. This chain links TRBV9 with TRBJ2-3, with TRBD1 matching over 7 bases. Unmatched junction bases numbered 9, after V lost 4 bases and J lost 7 bases. Germline CDR1 reads SGDLS; CDR2 reads YYNGEE. This CDR3 spans 14 amino acids. The CDR3 loop is CASSLVGGANTQYF. In nucleotides, the CDR3 is TGTGCCAGCAGCCTAGTAGGGGGCGCAAATACGCAGTATTTT.

In this sample, this clonotype turned up many times. V and J are TRBV19 and TRBJ2-5; 11 positions match TRBD1. Germline values: CDR1 LNHDA, CDR2 SQIVND (reference sequence). CDR3 length: 16 residues. V shed 4 bases and J 0 bases; nucleotides not matched to a gene: 4. The CDR3 DNA sequence: TGTGCCAGTAGTAGCCGGGACAGGGGGTACCAAGAGACCCAGTACTTC. Translating it yields CASSSRDRGYQETQYF.

Comments on this clonotype: Compared with germline, one end of the junction differs, possibly owing to a read error. The CDR3 sequence is CSVRDRRVGSPLHF. Here the CDR3 DNA reads TGCAGTGTTAGAGATAGGCGGGTGGGCTCACCCCTCCACTTT. The V call is TRBV20-1, the J call TRBJ1-6, with unresolved D. This CDR3 comprises 14 residues. Germline loops: CDR1 DFQATT, CDR2 SNEGSKA (reference sequence).

In this sample, this clonotype turned up many times. The J gene is TRBJ2-1, the V gene TRBV7-2; weak D call: TRBD2 (6 bases). V was clipped by 7 bases and J by 5 bases, with 15 bases between them. This CDR3 comprises 14 residues. Germline CDR1 SGHTA, CDR2 FQGNSA. CDR3 bases: TGTGCCAGCACCCCAGCGGGCCACAACAATGAGCAGTTCTTC. It codes for CASTPAGHNNEQFF.

This clonotype showed up many times. This chain links TRBV29-1 with TRBJ2-7; the match to TRBD1 covers 8 bases. Germline trimming cut 7 bases from V and 2 bases from J; bases unmatched to any gene: 10. Per germline, CDR1 SQVTM and CDR2 ANQGSEA. This CDR3 is 14 amino acids long. The CDR3 is CSALGQGVTYEQYF. CDR3 sequence (DNA): TGCAGCGCCCTAGGACAGGGCGTCACCTACGAGCAGTACTTC.

This clonotype was picked up many times. This chain uses TRBV6-2 or TRBV6-3 with TRBJ1-2; 9 bases align to TRBD1. Germline lookup yields CDR1 MNHEY and CDR2 SVGEGT. CDR3 length equals 15 residues. With V trimmed by 5 bases and J by 1 base, 5 bases remained unmatched. The CDR3 here is CASSPRDRVNYGYTF. In DNA form, the CDR3 reads TGTGCCAGCAGTCCCCGGGACAGGGTTAACTATGGCTACACCTTC.

This clonotype appeared many times. J is TRBJ2-1 and V is TRBV4-2; possibly TRBD1 for D (6 bases). The CDR3 extends over 15 amino acids. The germline V and J ends were trimmed by 1 base and 7 bases, with 14 bases remaining between them. Germline V gene lookup returns CDR1 LGHNA and CDR2 YNFKEQ. In DNA form, the CDR3 reads TGTGCCAGCAGCCAAGGAAAGGGGGAACTTAATGAGCAGTTCTTC. Translation gives CASSQGKGELNEQFF.

The table lists this clonotype with many counts. J is TRBJ2-7 and V is TRBV28; maybe TRBD1 (6 bases). V lost 6 bases and J 1 base, leaving 16 bases between the germline ends. The length of the CDR3 is 15 residues. From germline, CDR1 is MDHEN and CDR2 SYDVKM. This CDR3 is CASRGLGQGSYEQYF. The CDR3 nucleotides are TGTGCCAGCAGAGGATTGGGGCAGGGGTCCTACGAGCAGTACTTC.

This clonotype was seen at least ten times. V gene TRBV7-8 combines with J gene TRBJ1-1; D is ambiguous. This CDR3 contains 14 residues. Trimming took 2 bases from V and 3 from J, leaving 10 bases between them. CDR1 is SGHVS, CDR2 FQNEAQ, per germline. The CDR3 loop is CASSLLGVDTEAFF. The DNA for the CDR3 is TGTGCCAGCAGCTTACTGGGAGTAGACACTGAAGCTTTCTTT.

This clonotype has a count of ten or more. J is TRBJ2-3 and V is TRBV6-2 or TRBV6-3; maybe TRBD1 (6 bases). This CDR3 region has 15 residues. Per the germline V gene, CDR1 is MNHEY and CDR2 is SVGEGT. V was shortened by 1 base and J by 5 bases, with 13 bases between the two germline ends. The CDR3 DNA reads as TGTGCCAGCAGTTACTGGCAGGGGATCGGAGATACGCAGTATTTT. This codes for CASSYWQGIGDTQYF.

This clonotype was seen repeatedly, ten times or more. At one end the junction does not follow the germline gene, possibly because of a read error. This chain uses TRBV7-9 with TRBJ1-2; D not certain. Germline-derived CDR1 and CDR2 are SEHNR and FQNEAQ (reference sequence). The length of the CDR3 is 14 residues. The CDR3 here is CASSLERGLYDYTF. In DNA, the CDR3 is TGTGCCAGCAGCTTAGAGAGAGGGCTGTATGACTACACCTTC.

This chain links TRBV6-2 or TRBV6-3 with TRBJ2-7; D is possibly TRBD1 or TRBD2 (5 bases each). The CDR3 contains 14 residues. The V gene's germline CDR1 is MNHEY and CDR2 SVGEGT. With 6 bases removed from V and 0 bases from J, the gap between germline ends came to 12 bases. For the CDR3, the DNA is TGTGCCAGCAGAAAAACCGGGGCCTCCTACGAGCAGTACTTC. Protein product: CASRKTGASYEQYF.

This clonotype was detected many times. The chain recombines TRBV20-1 with TRBJ2-1; 14 nucleotides agree with TRBD2. J gave up 7 bases and V 6 bases, and 11 bases lay outside the gene matches. The CDR3 totals 16 residues. Germline V gene sequence: CDR1 DFQATT, CDR2 SNEGSKA (reference sequence). This CDR3 is CSASTSGRARWNEQFF. CDR3 coding DNA: TGCAGTGCGTCGACTAGCGGGAGGGCCAGGTGGAATGAGCAGTTCTTC.

Many counts were recorded for this clonotype. The chain joins TRBV7-2 to TRBJ2-7, with TRBD1 identical over 9 bases. CDR3 length equals 14 residues. V dropped 4 bases and J dropped 5; count of bases not matched to a gene: 6. Germline V gene sequence: CDR1 SGHTA, CDR2 FQGNSA. The CDR3 spells CASSSGTGINEQYF. In DNA, the CDR3 is TGTGCCAGCAGCTCCGGGACAGGGATAAACGAGCAGTACTTC.

This clonotype was detected a few times. This sequence joins TRBV29-1 and TRBJ1-1; D ambiguous. The germline CDR1 and CDR2 sequences are SQVTM and ANQGSEA. CDR3 length equals 13 residues. The V and J ends lost 6 bases and 4 bases respectively, with 15 bases between them. CDR3 protein: CSVFLGGRTEAFF. CDR3 nucleotide sequence: TGCAGCGTCTTTTTGGGAGGGCGCACTGAAGCTTTCTTT.

The gene calls are TRBV11-2 and TRBJ2-5, with 7 positions matching TRBD1. Per germline, CDR1 SGHAT and CDR2 FQNNGV. This CDR3 is 14 amino acids long. After removal of 1 base from V and 5 bases from J, the junction contained 4 bases not matched to a gene. CDR3 sequence reads: CASSLGQGLETQYF. CDR3 in DNA: TGTGCCAGCAGCTTAGGACAGGGCCTGGAGACCCAGTACTTC.

This clonotype showed up just a few times. The V and J genes are TRBV29-1 and TRBJ1-4, with TRBD1 identical over 10 bases. The germline CDR1 and CDR2 sequences are SQVTM and ANQGSEA. Unmatched junction bases numbered 11, after V lost 5 bases and J lost 5 bases. CDR3 length equals 16 residues. Written as DNA, the CDR3 is TGCAGCGTTAGGGACAGGGGCGGACTTGCGAATGAAAAACTGTTTTTT. It specifies CSVRDRGGLANEKLFF.